This T cell receptor (beta chain) comes out of a study of cytomegalovirus exposure and HLA in healthy donors. PCR used 60 Vbeta primers and 13 Jbeta primers. The table came from immunoSEQ multiplex PCR; TCRdb's copy has only in-frame clones and leaves some out. The table lists about 130,000 clones, about two thirds of them singletons. CDR1 and CDR2 (germline): MDHEN, SYDVKM. CDR3 length: 11 residues. V lost 6 bases and J lost 11; bases outside the gene matches: 4. The chain joins TRBV28 to TRBJ1-2; 9 positions match TRBD1. The sequenced sample consisted of PBMCs. The clonotype comes from an older woman in good health and CMV-seropositive. The CDR3 loop reads CASRGDRAYTF. DNA for the CDR3: TGTGCCAGCAGGGGGGACAGGGCGTACACCTTC.